This T cell receptor (beta chain) was identified during a study of tumor-infiltrating lymphocytes in primary liver carcinoma. A primer in the constant region served to generate TCR beta cDNA from roughly 550 ng of total RNA. Researchers made the TCR beta libraries by running three nested multiplex PCR rounds with slightly modified ARM-PCR. A C-beta reverse primer was combined with TRBV1-TRBV30 forward primers in the first two PCR rounds, and each round had around 11 cycles. TCRdb reprocessed the multiplex PCR reads via MiXCR and lists one record per CDR3 protein. The table shows about 23,000 distinct CDR3 sequences, with more than 70% occurring only once. Points on this clonotype: A read error may explain this, as a much larger clone is one base away.

Co-extraction of both nucleic acids (RNA and DNA) used about 20-34 mg of unsorted bulk tissue. Without exception, tumor samples held over 75% viable tumor cells. Per germline, CDR1 MNHNS and CDR2 SASEGT. This CDR3 has 14 residues. This TCR came from a woman aged 25 to 39 with primary liver carcinoma and hepatitis B virus infection. The genes are TRBV6-1 and TRBJ2-5, with TRBD1 as a possible D gene (6 bases). Sequencing used liver tumor tissue from sampling region 5. Regarding subset: tumor region T5, tumor centre. The CDR3 spells CASSERGQSSTRYF. In DNA, the CDR3 is TGTGCCAGCAGTGAACGCGGACAGTCTTCTACCCGGTACTTC.